This passage covers 18 T cell receptor beta chains from one sample sequenced in a study of vaccination and CD4 T cells after COVID-19. With the Oncomine TCR Beta short-read assay, DNA from cultured CD4+ T cells was sequenced. Using its own MiXCR run on the PCR reads, TCRdb lists one record per CDR3 protein. The table lists about 21,000 distinct CDR3 sequences, 44% of them singletons. These TCRs are of unknown antigen specificity. As to treatment: roughly 10-day PBMC culture with coronavirus spike peptide pools or control peptides (ViraFEST assay). This specimen consisted of CD4+ T cells from blood, cultured in vitro, obtained before SARS-CoV-2 vaccination. The receptors were gathered from a human donor who received a COVID-19 vaccine.

V usage is TRBV7-2 and J usage is TRBJ1-4; 10 bases match TRBD1. CDR3 length: 16 amino acids. After removal of 5 bases from V and 8 bases from J, the junction contained 11 bases not matched to a gene. The V gene's germline CDR1 is SGHTA and CDR2 FQGNSA. The CDR3 nucleotides read TGTGCCAGCAGCCCGGCCGGGACAGGGGTGAGGGAAAAACTGTTTTTT. It yields the protein CASSPAGTGVREKLFF.

The chain employs TRBV21-1 and TRBJ1-2; the DNA was not used to check the table's D call, TRBD1. TRBV21-1 is reported as a pseudogene. The CDR3 sequence is 16 residues long. The CDR3 region is CASSGPGTGSDYGYTF. The CDR3 bases are TGTGCCAGCAGCGGCCCCGGGACAGGGTCTGACTATGGCTACACCTTC.

This clonotype was picked up a small number of times. The gene calls are TRBV24-1 and TRBJ2-5; the D call may be TRBD1 or TRBD2 (6 bases each). Germline assignment: CDR1 KGHDR and CDR2 SFDVKD. The CDR3 runs to 16 residues. With 5 bases removed from V and 1 base from J, the gap between germline ends came to 16 bases. DNA for the CDR3: TGTGCCACCAGTGTGGGCTCGGGGGCTGCCCAAGAGACCCAGTACTTC. This gives the protein CATSVGSGAAQETQYF.

The chain is built from TRBV6-5 and TRBJ2-7; D is ambiguous. The germline V gene has CDR1 MNHEY and CDR2 SVGAGI. Between the trimmed V and J ends, which lost 4 bases and 4 bases, there was a span of 17 bases. This CDR3 spans 15 amino acids. DNA for the CDR3: TGTGCCAGCAGTTCCCAGACACTTAACCCTTACGAGCAGTACTTC. Encoded protein: CASSSQTLNPYEQYF.

The V call is TRBV19, the J call TRBJ2-1; 8 nucleotides match TRBD1. With V trimmed by 5 bases and J by 0 bases, 9 bases remained unmatched. The length of the CDR3 is 17 residues. CDR1 is LNHDA and CDR2 is SQIVND in the germline V gene (reference sequence). CDR3 protein: CASSSRGQVFSYNEQFF. The CDR3 DNA is TGTGCCAGTAGTTCTCGGGGACAGGTCTTCTCCTACAATGAGCAGTTCTTC.

CDR3 sequence: CASSLGLAGGKETQYF. The CDR3 coding sequence is TGTGCCAGCAGCCTTGGACTAGCGGGGGGTAAAGAGACCCAGTACTTC. The chain joins TRBV4-2 to TRBJ2-5; 14 bases agree with TRBD2. CDR1 is LGHNA, CDR2 YNFKEQ, per germline. The junction had 4 bases not matched to a gene; V was cut back by 4 bases and J by 3 bases. The CDR3 has 16 amino acids.

The chain links TRBV20-1 to TRBJ2-5, with 8 bases fitting TRBD1. CDR1 is DFQATT and CDR2 is SNEGSKA in the germline V gene (reference sequence). The length of the CDR3 is 12 residues. The junction had 5 bases not matched to a gene; V was cut back by 7 bases and J by 4 bases. CDR3 residues: CSVGQGRETQYF. The CDR3 bases are TGCAGTGTAGGACAGGGCAGAGAGACCCAGTACTTC.

This rearrangement joins TRBV5-5 to TRBJ2-3; D remains unclear. The CDR3 is made up of 14 amino acids. Trimming pared 1 base from V and 1 base from J, leaving 7 bases between. Germline V gene data show CDR1 as SGHKS and CDR2 as YYEKEE (reference sequence). The CDR3 region has the DNA TGTGCCAGCAGCTTGTTGCAGCGCACAGATACGCAGTATTTT. Protein product: CASSLLQRTDTQYF.

The rearrangement uses TRBV6-1 and TRBJ1-2; 8 bases agree with TRBD1. Germline V lookup: CDR1 MNHNS, CDR2 SASEGT. With 4 bases clipped from V and 1 base from J, the junction kept 8 bases outside the gene matches. The CDR3 consists of 16 residues. In nucleotides, the CDR3 is TGTGCCAGCAGTGGGGGACAGGCGCCGGGTAACTATGGCTACACCTTC. Translation: CASSGGQAPGNYGYTF.

This clonotype showed up just a few times. The chain carries TRBV19 and TRBJ1-1; 9 bases agree with TRBD1. The CDR3 runs to 16 residues. Trimming removed 1 base from V and 0 bases from J; junction bases left unmatched: 3. Germline V gives CDR1 LNHDA, CDR2 SQIVND (reference sequence). CDR3 bases: TGTGCCAGTAGTATAGGGACAGGGGTCTTGAACACTGAAGCTTTCTTT. Amino acid sequence: CASSIGTGVLNTEAFF.

This clonotype qualifies as medium-sized. J is TRBJ1-1 and V is TRBV20-1; 7 nucleotides agree with TRBD1. Germline V CDR1 and CDR2: DFQATT, SNEGSKA (reference sequence). CDR3 size: 13 residues. J lost 1 base, V lost 6 bases, and 5 bases had no gene match. CDR3 loop: CSANRGGNTEAFF. CDR3 sequence (DNA): TGCAGTGCGAACAGGGGTGGGAACACTGAAGCTTTCTTT.

The gene calls are TRBV6-1 and TRBJ1-5, with 8 positions matching TRBD1. Per germline, CDR1 MNHNS and CDR2 SASEGT. There are 16 residues in the CDR3. With 6 bases clipped from V and 0 bases from J, the junction kept 7 bases outside the gene matches. DNA of the CDR3: TGTGCCAGCAGACTAGGGACAGGAGATAGCAATCAGCCCCAGCATTTT. Its protein product is CASRLGTGDSNQPQHF.

V usage is TRBV2 and J usage is TRBJ1-2; D is ambiguous. Trimming shortened V by 2 bases and J by 7 bases, and 14 bases separated the two germline ends. Germline loops: CDR1 SNHLY, CDR2 FYNNEI. This CDR3 is built from 14 residues. The CDR3 region has the DNA TGTGCCAGCAGTGAAAGTACGGCAGTCTCTGGCTACACCTTC. This sequence encodes CASSESTAVSGYTF.

The V gene is TRBV5-1, the J gene TRBJ2-7, with TRBD1 matching over 9 bases. J was trimmed by 7 bases and V by 2 bases; bases with no gene match: 7. Per the germline V gene, CDR1 is SGHRS and CDR2 is YFSETQ. CDR3 length: 14 residues. Here the CDR3 DNA reads TGCGCCAGCAGCTTCGACAGGGGGGGTAGAGAGCAGTACTTC. The encoded protein is CASSFDRGGREQYF.

The genes are TRBV5-4 and TRBJ1-2, with TRBD1 matching over 9 bases. There are 13 residues in the CDR3. Germline CDR1 and CDR2: SGHNT and YYREEE (reference sequence). After removal of 3 bases from V and 5 bases from J, the junction contained 2 bases not matched to a gene. The CDR3 DNA is TGTGCCAGCAGCTCGACAGGGGGTTATGGCTACACCTTC. It encodes CASSSTGGYGYTF.

The chain recombines TRBV18 with TRBJ1-2; 8 positions agree with TRBD1. This CDR3 comprises 13 residues. Germline CDR1 is KGHSH and CDR2 is LQKENI. Trimming removed 1 base from V and 8 bases from J; junction bases left unmatched: 3. CDR3 coding DNA: TGTGCCAGCTCACCACGGGCAGGGGGCGGCTACACCTTC. Translated, it gives CASSPRAGGGYTF.

V and J are TRBV4-2 and TRBJ2-1, with 15 bases matching TRBD2. Losses at the gene ends were 2 bases for V and 4 bases for J; bases not matched to a gene: 6. In germline, CDR1 is LGHNA, CDR2 YNFKEQ. The CDR3 has 18 amino acids. In DNA, the CDR3 is TGTGCCAGCAGCCAAAGGACTAGCGGGGGGGCGGGTTACAATGAGCAGTTCTTC. It is translated as CASSQRTSGGAGYNEQFF.

The rearrangement joins TRBV6-1 to TRBJ2-3; either TRBD1 or TRBD2 may fit D (6 bases each). The CDR3 sequence is 15 residues long. The germline CDR1 and CDR2 sequences are MNHNS and SASEGT. V was trimmed by 8 bases and J by 6 bases, leaving 21 bases between them. The chain's CDR3 is CASGVPGGPADTQYF. Here the CDR3 DNA reads TGTGCCAGCGGAGTACCTGGGGGGCCCGCGGATACGCAGTATTTT.